The 15 T cell receptor beta chains reported below all come from one sample, sequenced in a study of spatial heterogeneity in lung cancer. Time point in this sample: sample taken at primary tumor resection. Whole RNA came from tumor, nontumor lung or frozen PBMC and was sequenced without being sorted. From the 5' RACE reads, TCRdb called clonotypes with MiXCR, one entry per CDR3 protein. The sample has approximately 5,400 distinct CDR3 sequences, around a third seen once; the top ten hold around 3.3%. The sample consisted of PBMCs, taken at surgery. The source of these receptors is a female donor with early-stage non-small cell lung cancer.

Sample share makes this clonotype medium-sized. The library was designed around alpha chains, so this beta chain is a stray read whose abundance carries little weight. The V gene is TRBV3-1, the J gene TRBJ2-5, with D hard to call. The germline V gene has CDR1 LGHDT and CDR2 YNNKEL (reference sequence). The CDR3 covers 15 residues. V lost 1 base and J 1 base, leaving 10 bases between the germline ends. CDR3 DNA sequence: TGTGCCAGCAGCCAAGCCGCGCTCATCCAAGAGACCCAGTACTTC. Its protein product is CASSQAALIQETQYF.

This clonotype was observed a few times. In a library made to pick up alpha chains, this beta chain is a stray read with a size that means little. The chain joins TRBV20-1 to TRBJ2-5; unclear D gene. V was cut by 3 bases and J by 2 bases, with 4 bases left in between. CDR1 is DFQATT and CDR2 is SNEGSKA in the germline V gene (reference sequence). CDR3 size: 11 residues. The CDR3 reads CSASLQETQYF. The CDR3 DNA reads as TGCAGTGCTAGTTTACAAGAGACCCAGTACTTC.

Only a few counts were recorded for this clonotype. This beta chain is off target for a library built for alpha chains, so its abundance means little. The chain uses TRBV7-2 and TRBJ2-7, with D maybe TRBD2 (6 bases). From germline, CDR1 is SGHTA and CDR2 FQGNSA. V lost 4 bases to trimming and J lost 2 bases, with 12 bases between them. There are 14 residues in the CDR3. The CDR3, as DNA: TGTGCCAGCAGCTCCAGGAGGGGAGCCTACGAGCAGTACTTC. Its protein product is CASSSRRGAYEQYF.

With respect to this clonotype: The size of this beta chain means little, since it is a stray read in a library made for alpha chains. This sequence joins TRBV6-2 or TRBV6-3 and TRBJ2-1; the match to TRBD2 covers 11 bases. The CDR3 runs to 14 residues. The V gene's germline CDR1 is MNHEY and CDR2 SVGEGT. V was clipped by 6 bases and J by 4 bases; unmatched bases: 2. CDR3 nucleotide sequence: TGTGCCAGCAGAACTAGCGGGGGTTACAATGAGCAGTTCTTC. The encoded protein is CASRTSGGYNEQFF.

This clonotype has just one count. This beta chain came through as a stray read in a library set up for alpha chains, and its size says little. The CDR3 sequence is CASTSHTDTQYF. CDR3 nucleotides: TGTGCCAGTACGTCCCACACAGATACGCAGTATTTT. The chain links TRBV19 to TRBJ2-3; D gene ambiguous. This CDR3 comprises 12 residues. Germline V gene sequence: CDR1 LNHDA, CDR2 SQIVND (reference sequence). The V end was cut by 7 bases, the J end by 2 bases, with 7 bases between.

This clonotype has a handful of counts. The library was prepared for alpha chains; this beta chain is a stray read, so its frequency means little. The V call is TRBV9, the J call TRBJ2-3; D possibly corresponds to TRBD2 (6 bases). This CDR3 comprises 15 residues. Germline V gene lookup returns CDR1 SGDLS and CDR2 YYNGEE. V lost 5 bases and J 2 bases, leaving 15 bases between the germline ends. Here the CDR3 DNA reads TGTGCCAGCAGTATCCGGGGGTTCCTCACAGATACGCAGTATTTT. Translated: CASSIRGFLTDTQYF.

This clonotype came up a few times. A library prepared for alpha chains yielded this beta chain as an off-target read; its size is of little meaning. The chain joins TRBV19 to TRBJ2-2, with D possibly being TRBD1 or TRBD2 (6 bases each). Germline V gene data show CDR1 as LNHDA and CDR2 as SQIVND (reference sequence). There are 15 residues in the CDR3. Trimming took off 7 bases at V and 5 bases at J, with 17 bases between the two ends. CDR3 in amino acids: CASNVGGAYTGELFF. CDR3 bases: TGTGCCAGTAATGTCGGGGGCGCGTATACCGGGGAGCTGTTTTTT.

This clonotype has only one observation. The library was prepared for alpha chains; this beta chain is a stray read, so its frequency means little. The chain links TRBV24-1 to TRBJ2-3; the D gene could be TRBD1 or TRBD2 (5 bases each). The germline V gene encodes CDR1 KGHDR and CDR2 SFDVKD. The V and J ends lost 1 base and 3 bases respectively, with 7 bases between them. CDR3 size: 14 residues. CDR3 sequence (DNA): TGTGCCACCAGTGATTTTGGGGGAACAGATACGCAGTATTTT. Amino acid sequence: CATSDFGGTDTQYF.

A word on this clonotype: Because this beta chain is a stray read in a library intended to capture alpha chains, its abundance should not be given much weight. J is TRBJ2-1 and V is TRBV7-2; D unresolved. This CDR3 has 17 amino acids. The germline V gene has CDR1 SGHTA and CDR2 FQGNSA. Trimming left V 0 bases short and J 4 bases short, with 16 bases between. CDR3 residues: CASSLALGASQYNEQFF. The DNA for the CDR3 is TGTGCCAGCAGCTTAGCGCTCGGTGCCTCCCAGTACAATGAGCAGTTCTTC.

Concerning this clonotype: For a library built for alpha chains, this beta chain is a stray read; little rests on its size. The chain uses TRBV7-6 and TRBJ2-3; 11 bases fit TRBD2. The germline CDR1 and CDR2 sequences are SGHVS and FNYEAQ. V lost 5 bases to trimming and J lost 8 bases; unmatched junction nucleotides: 12. The CDR3 is made up of 16 amino acids. The DNA of the CDR3 is TGTGCCAGCAGCCCACGGACTAGCGGGTCACCCGGTACGCAGTATTTT. Protein product: CASSPRTSGSPGTQYF.

This clonotype was seen a handful of times. The library was prepared for alpha chains; this beta chain is a stray read, so its frequency means little. The gene calls are TRBV29-1 and TRBJ2-2; TRBD1 matches at 11 bases. CDR1 and CDR2 from the germline V gene are SQVTM and ANQGSEA. V gave up 7 bases and J gave up 4 bases; unmatched junction bases: 2. The CDR3 has 13 amino acids. The CDR3 coding sequence is TGCAGCGCAGGGACAGGGGGCACCGGGGAGCTGTTTTTT. This gives the protein CSAGTGGTGELFF.

Points on this clonotype: This beta chain is a stray sequence in a library constructed for alpha chains; its clone size is not meaningful. V gene TRBV21-1 combines with J gene TRBJ2-1; the D segment call TRBD1 is taken from the table without a DNA check. TRBV21-1 constitutes a pseudogene. The CDR3 totals 22 residues. The DNA of the CDR3 is TGTGCCAGCAGCAAAGTGCGCGCCGGGACAGGGGTGGATGGAGACTCCTACAATGAGCAGTTCTTC. Its translation: CASSKVRAGTGVDGDSYNEQFF.

As to this clonotype: Within a library made for alpha chains, this beta chain is off target, and its count is uninformative. The genes are TRBV4-2 and TRBJ2-1; D is possibly TRBD1 or TRBD2 (5 bases each). The V end lost 3 bases, the J end lost 4 bases, and 13 bases lay between the germline ends. The length of the CDR3 is 15 residues. CDR1 LGHNA and CDR2 YNFKEQ come from the germline V gene. The CDR3 DNA follows: TGTGCCAGCAGCCAGGGGCTGGGGGTTTACAATGAGCAGTTCTTC. Translation gives CASSQGLGVYNEQFF.

This clonotype was detected a few times. Because this beta chain is a stray read in a library intended to capture alpha chains, its abundance should not be given much weight. CDR3 coding DNA: TGTGCCACCAGTCCTTCGGGTACTGAAGCTTTCTTT. Its translation is CATSPSGTEAFF. The J gene is TRBJ1-1, the V gene TRBV24-1; D uncertain. The CDR3 sequence is 12 residues long. V lost 6 bases, J lost 5 bases, and 9 bases lay in between. CDR1 is KGHDR, CDR2 SFDVKD, per germline.

In the case of this clonotype: Since it is a stray read in a library aimed at alpha chains, this beta chain has a size that is not meaningful. This chain joins TRBV5-1 and TRBJ2-3; no definite D call. V lost 0 bases and J lost 2, with 7 bases in between. The CDR3 runs 14 residues. Germline CDR1 reads SGHRS; CDR2 reads YFSETQ. CDR3 in amino acids: CASSLDRFTDTQYF. Written as DNA, the CDR3 is TGCGCCAGCAGCTTGGACAGATTCACAGATACGCAGTATTTT.